This T cell receptor (beta chain) was identified during a study of CD4 T cells in relation to SARS-CoV-2 and coronaviruses. Study overall: PBMCs were cultured with antigen for roughly 10 days before TCR beta sequencing. Convalescent patients had median age 38.5 years, range about 20 to 75.

Using immunoSEQ multiplex PCR, the repertoire was profiled, and TCRdb retains in-frame clones only, with some absent. The sample shows about 36,000 clones, over 75% of them seen only once. This CDR3 comprises 15 residues. Deletions cut 7 bases from V and 0 bases from J, with 13 bases between. Germline V gene data show CDR1 as MDHEN and CDR2 as SYDVKM. Worth noting for this clone: The antigen is undetermined.

Study-level points and caveats: SARS-CoV-2-driven expansion was significantly weaker in crossreactive than monoreactive clones.

The rearrangement uses TRBV28 and TRBJ1-3, with D maybe TRBD1 (6 bases). The specimen was memory CD4+ T cells from PBMCs, cultured in vitro. The TCR sequence derives from an adult with COVID-19. The chain's CDR3 is CASNLGGASGNTIYF. CDR3 coding DNA: TGTGCCAGCAACCTAGGGGGAGCCTCTGGAAACACCATATATTTT.